This TCR beta chain was observed in a study of regulatory T cells in long-lasting Graves disease (dated by TCRdb to the early 2020s). About the full investigation: Patients with newly diagnosed Graves' disease had been on antithyroid drugs for under 3 months. The study was conducted in China and was registered as a clinical trial. A total of about 33 samples were covered by TCR sequencing, comprising about 13 persistent and 20 or so newly diagnosed Graves' disease patients. Peripheral blood TCR sequencing and RNA sequencing compared persistent Graves' disease patients with newly diagnosed Graves' disease patients.

On the study overall, not on this receptor specifically: Persistent patients shared more public clonotypes among themselves (roughly 2,700) than newly diagnosed patients did (about 970). Only the TCR beta chain was sequenced and analyzed. Compared with newly diagnosed patients, persistent Graves' disease patients had lower TCR Shannon entropy and fewer highly expanded clones, which suggests clonal expansion. The authors acknowledged the small sample size as a limitation that may reduce accuracy. The study examined only peripheral blood because the primary lesion, thyroid tissue, could not be accessed. Preferential use of TRBV28, TRBJ1-2 and TRBJ2-5 was observed in persistent disease, whereas TRBV20-1 and TRBJ2-1 were favored in newly diagnosed disease.

What the time point label conveys for this sample: newly diagnosed GD, antithyroid drugs for less than 3 months. For both TCR sequencing and RNA sequencing, RNA was extracted from PBMCs in TRIzol. Graves' disease was diagnosed according to American Thyroid Association guidelines. Patients for the study were recruited at an endocrinology department in Xi'an, China. Each patient gave roughly 10 milliliters of peripheral blood, collected in an EDTA anticoagulant tube. Ficoll Paque Plus density gradient separation was used to isolate PBMCs, and no further T cell sorting was performed. An Agilent 2100 Bioanalyzer and agarose gel were used to check RNA quality, while a NanoDrop 2000 measured RNA concentration. Via the germline V gene (reference sequence), CDR1 is DFQATT and CDR2 SNEGSKA. The CDR3 contains 14 residues, cysteine and phenylalanine counted. Here the CDR3 DNA is all that survives: 42 bases in frame from base 1.

Libraries came from multiplex PCR. Sequencing was carried out with an Illumina HiSeq 4000. To build TCR beta libraries, CDR3 regions were amplified by Arm-PCR using iRepertoire HTBI primers. Gel purification was performed on PCR products prior to sequencing. Under the source paper's analysis protocol: Gene usage analysis of CDR3 amino acid clonotypes used the approximately 62 TRBV and 14 to 15 TRBJ segments found across samples. Filtered high-quality paired reads were merged into contigs using COPE and FqMerger. BLAST was used to align contigs to IMGT TRBV, TRBD and TRBJ reference genes, with CDR3 defined following IMGT. Clonotypes above 0.1% frequency were classified as highly expanded clones. Repertoire diversity was measured by Shannon entropy, and V-J evenness by the Gini coefficient. A clonotype found in more than one individual was treated as public. The public sequencing data were trimmed at Q25 with fastp and processed into clonotypes with MiXCR by TCRdb, which kept only in-frame beta chains. One record per CDR3 amino acid sequence lists the most common genes and DNA. It is TCRdb's table, rather than the study itself, that gives the V and J calls and clone size. In all, the sample holds a few hundred thousand distinct CDR3 sequences, and around an eighth of those were seen once. The ten largest clones represent roughly 9.7% of the sample.

On this clonotype itself: It has no known antigen specificity. This may be a read error: a much more frequent sequence differs by one nucleotide.

A further study also used this sample, focusing on T cells in Graves' hyperthyroidism and ophthalmopathy. As that second paper reports: Stable Graves' hyperthyroidism was defined as the absence of progression to ophthalmopathy over 18 months of follow-up. Hyperthyroidism patients were aged 18 to 65 years and newly diagnosed, with disease duration of less than 2 months. Exclusion was applied to patients with uncontrolled infections, other autoimmune diseases, pregnancy or lactation. Diagnoses relied on clinical symptoms, serum thyroxine and TRAb, thyroid ultrasound and orbital computed tomography. For the first round of RT-PCR on the TCR CDR3, the HTBI primer set was used together with the Qiagen OneStep RT-PCR kit. Most expanded thyroid clonotypes (frequency above 0.001) were also detected in blood, suggesting blood repertoires may reflect thyroid immune responses. Ophthalmopathy was separated from stable hyperthyroidism by a 13 V-J signature model, with approximately 86% sensitivity and roughly 84% specificity obtained in cross-validation and 80%/75% obtained in testing. In validation, the model predicted progression to ophthalmopathy a median of approximately 6.6 months before onset, with roughly 70% sensitivity and about 75% specificity. A discovery cohort of about a hundred patients, approximately 44 with Graves' ophthalmopathy and 55 to 65 with stable Graves' hyperthyroidism, was used to find distinguishing TCR V-J signatures. Prospective prediction of ophthalmopathy was tested in an independent validation cohort consisting of 18 hyperthyroidism patients and 17 patients who later progressed to ophthalmopathy. For training and testing, the roughly 97 patients in the discovery cohort were randomly divided in a 7:3 ratio. In addition, the study compared T-cell repertoires in thyroid tissue and in blood from roughly 6 Graves' hyperthyroidism patients. Following sampling, methimazole starting at 30 mg daily was given to hyperthyroidism patients, and high-dose intravenous methylprednisolone was given to ophthalmopathy patients. Libraries were constructed in a second round of multiplex PCR, after which size selection and purification were performed. Sequencing of the libraries was done on an Illumina HiSeq2000 using paired-end 100 bp reads. SOAPnuke was used to process the raw data, throwing out any read that contained adapters or uncalled bases, had a mean Phred below 15, or lacked an exact constant-primer or identifier match. High-quality paired reads were merged using COPE v1.2.5, and each unique nucleotide sequence was defined as a clonotype. MiTCR v1.1 was used to align the clonotypes against IMGT TRBV, TRBD and TRBJ reference segments. Analysis was restricted to V-J combinations with a frequency above 0.0001, which covered 99.2% of repertoires. A TCS score was defined as the ratio between F50 (clonal expansion) and ExV (chaos), using BLOSUM62-based TCRdist between CDR3 peptides within each V-J. Welch's t-statistics and random forest reduced just over 500 V-J features to 13, which were used in a naive Bayes classifier (R e1071). No statistical method was used to fix the sample size in advance, and group allocation was not hidden from the investigators. The paper describes TCR Vbeta CDR3 sequencing of 135 peripheral blood samples, made up of fewer than 50 ophthalmopathy patients, around 78 hyperthyroidism patients and 17 progressor patients.

This clonotype was sampled from a man aged 25 to 40 with Graves disease. Donor details come from another sample of the same person, matched by shared clones. The sequenced sample was peripheral blood mononuclear cells (PBMCs), obtained at new diagnosis, from a patient treated with antithyroid drugs. Recombination joined TRBV20-1 with TRBJ2-7; TRBD1 agrees with 7 junctional bases. CDR3 reads: CSAGEGRGLDEQYF. In nucleotides, the sequence is TGCAGTGCTGGAGAGGGTAGGGGGCTCGACGAGCAGTACTTC.